The 25 T cell receptor beta chains in this list originate from one sample, sequenced in a study of cytomegalovirus exposure and HLA in healthy donors. Use of 60 Vbeta and 13 Jbeta primers characterized the PCR. Libraries were prepared by immunoSEQ multiplex PCR; TCRdb keeps only in-frame clonotypes and omits some of them. This sample has approximately 44,000 clones, with about 85% found just once. The sample taken for sequencing was PBMCs. These receptors were taken from a man aged 45-65 years in good health and CMV-seronegative.

CDR3 protein: CASSLVLAGYYNEQFF. CDR3 DNA sequence: TGTGCCAGCAGCTTAGTTCTAGCGGGGTACTACAATGAGCAGTTCTTC. The chain employs TRBV7-8 and TRBJ2-1; 9 nucleotides match TRBD2. From germline, CDR1 is SGHVS and CDR2 FQNEAQ. The length of the CDR3 is 16 residues. Trimming removed 1 base from V and 3 bases from J; junction bases left unmatched: 4.

As concerns this clone: One end of the junction fails to match germline, which may point to a read error. Other DNA sequences from this sample encode an identical CDR3 as well. The gene calls are TRBV5-5 and TRBJ1-6; 8 nucleotides agree with TRBD1. The germline gives CDR1 SGHKS, CDR2 YYEKEE (reference sequence). CDR3 length: 16 amino acids. CDR3 in amino acids: CASSWSPGQDNSPLHF. In nucleotides, the CDR3 is TGTGCCAGCAGCTGGTCCCCGGGACAGGATAATTCCCCCCTCCACTTT.

This sequence joins TRBV13 and TRBJ1-3; the match to TRBD1 covers 9 bases. Germline CDR1 is PRHDT and CDR2 is FYEKMQ (reference sequence). V gave up 3 bases and J gave up 6 bases; unmatched junction bases: 6. The CDR3 sequence is 15 residues long. CDR3 DNA sequence: TGTGCCAGCAGCTTGACAGGGGGATCCACAAACACCATATATTTT. This translates into CASSLTGGSTNTIYF.

V gene TRBV19 combines with J gene TRBJ1-2; 7 bases are shared with TRBD1. The CDR3 runs 15 residues. V was pared by 2 bases and J by 3 bases, with 6 bases of the junction left unmatched. Germline values: CDR1 LNHDA, CDR2 SQIVND (reference sequence). This CDR3 is CASSITGTAYYGYTF. DNA for the CDR3: TGTGCCAGTAGTATAACCGGGACAGCGTACTATGGCTACACCTTC.

V and J are TRBV27 and TRBJ1-2, with no clear D. Looked up from germline, CDR1 is MNHEY and CDR2 is SMNVEV (reference sequence). Trimming took off 5 bases at V and 8 bases at J, with 15 bases between the two ends. There are 13 residues in the CDR3. The CDR3 DNA follows: TGTGCCAGCAGTGCTATACGGGGTGAAGGCTACACCTTC. Translated, it gives CASSAIRGEGYTF.

This clone has only a few counts. J is TRBJ2-5 and V is TRBV28; TRBD1 agrees at 8 bases. Germline assignment: CDR1 MDHEN and CDR2 SYDVKM. The CDR3 totals 16 residues. Trimming cost V 6 bases and J 5 bases; bases outside gene matches: 14. In DNA, the CDR3 is TGTGCCAGCAGCACGGGACAGGAGGGCACGGGGGAGACCCAGTACTTC. Translation gives CASSTGQEGTGETQYF.

The J gene is TRBJ1-4, the V gene TRBV19, with TRBD1 identical over 9 bases. This CDR3 is built from 16 residues. After removal of 6 bases from V and 4 bases from J, the junction contained 9 bases not matched to a gene. CDR1 and CDR2 (germline): LNHDA, SQIVND (reference sequence). The CDR3 DNA follows: TGTGCCAGTAGGGACAGGGGAACGGGAAGTAATGAAAAACTGTTTTTT. This translates into CASRDRGTGSNEKLFF.

The CDR3 nucleotides read TGCGCCAGCAGCCCCGCCCAGCGGGGGGGCCCGGATGAGCAGTTCTTC. Amino acids: CASSPAQRGGPDEQFF. This chain connects TRBV4-1 to TRBJ2-1, with 10 nucleotides matching TRBD2. J was trimmed by 8 bases and V by 4 bases; bases with no gene match: 11. CDR1 and CDR2 (germline): MGHRA, YSYEKL. The length of the CDR3 is 16 residues.

The chain is built from TRBV2 and TRBJ1-5, with 7 bases matching TRBD1. The CDR3 consists of 14 residues. Germline lookup yields CDR1 SNHLY and CDR2 FYNNEI. J gave up 3 bases and V 8 bases, and 7 bases lay outside the gene matches. This CDR3 is CASGDRANNQPQHF. The CDR3 coding sequence is TGTGCCAGCGGGGACAGAGCTAACAATCAGCCCCAGCATTTT. Based on the CDR3 plus reference TRBV2 and TRBJ1-5, the full variable domain is EPEVTQTPSHQVTQMGQEVILRCVPISNHLYFYWYRQILGQKVEFLVSFYNNEISEKSEIFDDQFSVERPDGSNFTLKIRSTKLEDSAMYFCASGDRANNQPQHFGDGTRLSIL.

The chain uses TRBV4-1 and TRBJ2-7, with D possibly matching TRBD2 (5 bases). The V end was cut by 4 bases, the J end by 3 bases, with 13 bases between. Germline V gene data show CDR1 as MGHRA and CDR2 as YSYEKL. The CDR3 spans 14 residues. The CDR3 reads CASSPRGSSYEQYF. The CDR3 DNA follows: TGCGCCAGCAGCCCCCGGGGTAGCAGCTACGAGCAGTACTTC.

The CDR3 sequence is CASNSRNTGQELFF. In DNA form, the CDR3 reads TGTGCCAGTAACTCCAGGAACACCGGTCAGGAGCTGTTTTTT. The chain recombines TRBV19 with TRBJ2-2, with no clear D. The CDR3 sequence is 14 residues long. Trimming stripped 7 bases from V and 10 bases from J, with 19 bases between. Per germline, CDR1 LNHDA and CDR2 SQIVND (reference sequence).

This clone was observed a handful of times. This chain links TRBV19 with TRBJ2-7; D perhaps matches TRBD2 (5 bases). CDR3 length: 13 amino acids. V lost 5 bases, J lost 6 bases, and 14 bases lay in between. CDR1 and CDR2 (germline): LNHDA, SQIVND (reference sequence). CDR3 sequence: CASSRALGSEQYF. The CDR3 bases are TGTGCCAGTAGTCGAGCACTGGGGAGCGAGCAGTACTTC.

This chain connects TRBV7-2 to TRBJ1-2; 11 positions match TRBD1. Germline V gene sequence: CDR1 SGHTA, CDR2 FQGNSA. The CDR3 covers 14 residues. The J segment lost 5 bases and the V segment lost 5 bases, leaving 4 bases of the junction unmatched. CDR3 bases: TGTGCCAGCAGCGCGGGACAGGGGGGATATGGCTACACCTTC. This codes for CASSAGQGGYGYTF. The complete variable domain, with remaining parts taken from reference TRBV7-2 and TRBJ1-2, reads GAGVSQSPSNKVTEKGKDVELRCDPISGHTALYWYRQSLGQGLEFLIYFQGNSAPDKSGLPSDRFSAERTGGSVSTLTIQRTQQEDSAVYLCASSAGQGGYGYTFGSGTRLTVV.

This chain connects TRBV6-5 to TRBJ2-3; no clear D. The V end was cut by 2 bases, the J end by 1 base, with 7 bases between. CDR1 is MNHEY, CDR2 SVGAGI, per germline. The length of the CDR3 is 14 residues. CDR3: CASSYTARTDTQYF. The CDR3 coding sequence is TGTGCCAGCAGTTACACAGCCCGCACAGATACGCAGTATTTT.

The chain carries TRBV10-3 and TRBJ2-5, with TRBD2 matching over 13 bases. Unmatched junction bases numbered 6, after V lost 2 bases and J lost 0 bases. This CDR3 comprises 18 residues. CDR1 is ENHRY, CDR2 SYGVKD, per germline. DNA of the CDR3: TGTGCCATCAGTGAGACCCCGACTAGCGGGGGGTACCAAGAGACCCAGTACTTC. The encoded protein is CAISETPTSGGYQETQYF.

The chain joins TRBV19 to TRBJ1-5; D possibly corresponds to TRBD1 (5 bases). V was clipped by 5 bases and J by 4 bases, with 12 bases between them. Per the germline V gene, CDR1 is LNHDA and CDR2 is SQIVND (reference sequence). The CDR3 loop spans 14 amino acids. This CDR3 is CASSSTVGNQPQHF. The CDR3 nucleotides are TGTGCCAGTAGTTCGACAGTCGGGAATCAGCCCCAGCATTTT.

The V gene is TRBV21-1, the J gene TRBJ2-3; the table gives TRBD2 as D, unverified against the DNA. TRBV21-1 is designated a pseudogene. This CDR3 region has 16 residues. The DNA of the CDR3 is TGTGCCAGCAGCAAAAGGAGGCGCTTCAGCACAGATACGCAGTATTTT. Translating it yields CASSKRRRFSTDTQYF.

V and J are TRBV9 and TRBJ1-2; possible D gene TRBD1, 6 bases. Germline CDR1 SGDLS, CDR2 YYNGEE. Trimming stripped 6 bases from V and 3 bases from J, with 18 bases between. The CDR3 contains 15 residues. CDR3 loop: CASNPRGAPDYGYTF. DNA for the CDR3: TGTGCCAGCAACCCCCGGGGGGCGCCCGACTATGGCTACACCTTC.

The J gene is TRBJ2-7, the V gene TRBV11-1; D remains unclear. Germline CDR1 and CDR2: SGHAT and FQDESV (reference sequence). This CDR3 has 14 residues. V lost 5 bases and J lost 0, with 11 bases in between. The CDR3 DNA sequence: TGTGCCAGCAGCCCCTCGACACCCTCCTACGAGCAGTACTTC. It yields the protein CASSPSTPSYEQYF. Full variable domain (remainder filled in from reference TRBV11-1 and TRBJ2-7): EAEVAQSPRYKITEKSQAVAFWCDPISGHATLYWYRQILGQGPELLVQFQDESVVDDSQLPKDRFSAERLKGVDSTLKIQPAELGDSAMYLCASSPSTPSYEQYFGPGTRLTVT.

CDR3 sequence (DNA): TGTGCCATCAGTGAGCTCGGCGCGGGAGTGAGGCATGAGCAGTTCTTC. Protein product: CAISELGAGVRHEQFF. This chain joins TRBV10-3 and TRBJ2-1; 7 nucleotides align to TRBD2. Trimming removed 2 bases from V and 8 bases from J; junction bases left unmatched: 12. Germline CDR1 and CDR2: ENHRY and SYGVKD. This CDR3 is 16 amino acids long.

This sequence joins TRBV7-9 and TRBJ2-1; TRBD2 might be the D (6 bases). There are 18 residues in the CDR3. Trimming shortened V by 5 bases and J by 0 bases, and 20 bases separated the two germline ends. CDR1 SEHNR and CDR2 FQNEAQ come from the germline V gene (reference sequence). The CDR3 nucleotides read TGTGCCAGCAGCCCCAAAGGGGCTAGCGTCAACTCCTACAATGAGCAGTTCTTC. Amino acid sequence: CASSPKGASVNSYNEQFF. Filled out from reference TRBV7-9 and TRBJ2-1, the complete variable domain reads DTGVSQNPRHKITKRGQNVTFRCDPISEHNRLYWYRQTLGQGPEFLTYFQNEAQLEKSRLLSDRFSAERPKGSFSTLEIQRTEQGDSAMYLCASSPKGASVNSYNEQFFGPGTRLTVL.

The CDR3 spells CASSFIGTGTDTQYF. CDR3 in DNA: TGTGCCAGCAGCTTCATTGGGACAGGGACAGATACGCAGTATTTT. The chain couples TRBV7-8 to TRBJ2-3; 9 bases fit TRBD1. This CDR3 has 15 amino acids. The V gene's germline CDR1 is SGHVS and CDR2 FQNEAQ. Trimming at V came to 3 bases and at J to 3 bases, leaving 4 bases not matched to a gene.

The gene calls are TRBV23-1 and TRBJ2-5; the D gene is possibly TRBD2 (7 bases). TRBV23-1 is reported as an ORF; its role is uncertain. V was trimmed by 2 bases and J by 4 bases, leaving 20 bases between them. The CDR3 is 17 residues long. The CDR3 loop is CASSQDDPGGPGETQYF. CDR3 coding DNA: TGCGCCAGCAGTCAAGACGACCCGGGGGGCCCGGGAGAGACCCAGTACTTC.

With respect to this clone: The CDR3 end shows no conserved phenylalanine or tryptophan, and so a read error is likely. The genes are TRBV7-2 and TRBJ2-3; no definite D call. The CDR3 is 16 amino acids. V lost 1 base and J 0 bases, leaving 11 bases between the germline ends. Germline V gene sequence: CDR1 SGHTA, CDR2 FQGNSA. CDR3 loop: CASSLVSSQSTDTQYL. The DNA for the CDR3 is TGTGCCAGCAGCTTAGTTTCCTCTCAGAGCACAGATACGCAGTATCTT.

V gene TRBV2 combines with J gene TRBJ2-3; 9 nucleotides align to TRBD2. The CDR3 loop spans 16 amino acids. Germline V lookup: CDR1 SNHLY, CDR2 FYNNEI. V gave up 4 bases and J gave up 2 bases; unmatched junction bases: 7. This CDR3 reads CASSVRLAGFTDTQYF. For the CDR3, the DNA is TGTGCCAGCAGTGTACGGCTAGCGGGATTCACAGATACGCAGTATTTT.